The clone carrying this T cell receptor beta chain came up a few times. The antigen is not known. This sample stems from a study of glioma-infiltrating T cells. Whole-study findings and limits: CDR3 overlap between tissue and blood was very small. Above-expected tissue-blood divergence occurred in all gliomas, most in low-grade ones.

Amplification of TCR alpha and beta CDR3 regions from RNA used iRepertoire nested multiplex PCR. Input was 100-400 ng of tissue mRNA or PBMC total RNA. TCRdb fed the multiplex PCR reads into MiXCR, producing one record per CDR3 protein. This table holds 100,000 to 150,000 distinct CDR3 sequences, roughly a quarter found once. CDR3 length: 15 residues. Trimming shortened V by 1 base and J by 5 bases, and 14 bases separated the two germline ends. From germline, CDR1 is MGHRA and CDR2 YSYEKL. The genes are TRBV4-1 and TRBJ2-5, with D unclear. This receptor was taken from a human donor with low-grade glioma or glioblastoma, undergoing nonglioma brain surgery, or in good health (not recorded which). The sample consisted of glioma tissue, nonneoplastic brain tissue, or PBMCs (not recorded which). This CDR3 is CASSQAGTYVETQYF. Here the CDR3 DNA reads TGCGCCAGCAGCCAAGCCGGAACCTACGTGGAGACCCAGTACTTC.